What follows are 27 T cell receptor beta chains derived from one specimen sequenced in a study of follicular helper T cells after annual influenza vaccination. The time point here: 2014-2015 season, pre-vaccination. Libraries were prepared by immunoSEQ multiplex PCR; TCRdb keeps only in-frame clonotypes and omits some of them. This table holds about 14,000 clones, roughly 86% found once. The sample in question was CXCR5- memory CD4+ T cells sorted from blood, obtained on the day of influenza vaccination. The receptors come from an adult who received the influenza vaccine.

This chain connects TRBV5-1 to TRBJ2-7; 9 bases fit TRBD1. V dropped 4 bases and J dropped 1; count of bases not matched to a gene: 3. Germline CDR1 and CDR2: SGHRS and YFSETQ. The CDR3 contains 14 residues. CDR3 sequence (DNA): TGCGCCAGCAGCACCGGGACAGGGTCCTACGAGCAGTACTTC. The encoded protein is CASSTGTGSYEQYF.

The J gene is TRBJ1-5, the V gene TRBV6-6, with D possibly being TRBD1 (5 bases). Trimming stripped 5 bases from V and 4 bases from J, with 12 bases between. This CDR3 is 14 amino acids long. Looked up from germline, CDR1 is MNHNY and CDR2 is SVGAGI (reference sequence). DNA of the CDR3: TGTGCCAGCAGTCGTCAGGGAAAGAATCAGCCCCAGCATTTT. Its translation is CASSRQGKNQPQHF.

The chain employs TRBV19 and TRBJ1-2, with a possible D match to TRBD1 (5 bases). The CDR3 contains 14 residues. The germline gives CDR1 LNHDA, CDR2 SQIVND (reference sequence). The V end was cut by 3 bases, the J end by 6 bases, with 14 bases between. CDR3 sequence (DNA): TGTGCCAGTAGTATGGTCCAGGGAGAGGATGGCTACACCTTC. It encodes CASSMVQGEDGYTF.

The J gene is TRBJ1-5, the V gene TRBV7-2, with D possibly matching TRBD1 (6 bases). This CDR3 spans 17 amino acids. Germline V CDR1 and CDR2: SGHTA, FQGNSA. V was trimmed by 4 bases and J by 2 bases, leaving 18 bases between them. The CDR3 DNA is TGTGCCAGCAGCTCCCTCTGGGGGGCCGGGGGCAATCAGCCCCAGCATTTT. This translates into CASSSLWGAGGNQPQHF.

The CDR3 reads CASSLGGGGKNIQYF. DNA of the CDR3: TGTGCCAGCAGTTTAGGCGGGGGGGGCAAAAACATTCAGTACTTC. The chain combines TRBV28 with TRBJ2-4; 9 nucleotides agree with TRBD2. The length of the CDR3 is 15 residues. With 2 bases clipped from V and 3 bases from J, the junction kept 2 bases outside the gene matches. Per the germline V gene, CDR1 is MDHEN and CDR2 is SYDVKM.

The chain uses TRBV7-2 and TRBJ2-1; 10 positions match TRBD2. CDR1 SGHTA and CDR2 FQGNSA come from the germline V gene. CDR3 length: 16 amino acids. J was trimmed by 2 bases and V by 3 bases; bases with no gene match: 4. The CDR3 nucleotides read TGTGCCAGCAGCTTCCAAGCGGGGGGGCCCTACAATGAGCAGTTCTTC. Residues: CASSFQAGGPYNEQFF. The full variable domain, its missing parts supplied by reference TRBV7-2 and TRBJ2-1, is GAGVSQSPSNKVTEKGKDVELRCDPISGHTALYWYRQSLGQGLEFLIYFQGNSAPDKSGLPSDRFSAERTGGSVSTLTIQRTQQEDSAVYLCASSFQAGGPYNEQFFGPGTRLTVL.

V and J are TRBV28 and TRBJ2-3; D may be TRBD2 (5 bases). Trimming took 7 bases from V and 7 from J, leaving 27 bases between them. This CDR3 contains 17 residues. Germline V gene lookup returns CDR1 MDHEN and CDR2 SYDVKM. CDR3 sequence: CASTPLPARGFGYTQYF. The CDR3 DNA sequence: TGTGCCAGCACCCCTCTTCCGGCCAGAGGGTTCGGGTATACGCAGTATTTT.

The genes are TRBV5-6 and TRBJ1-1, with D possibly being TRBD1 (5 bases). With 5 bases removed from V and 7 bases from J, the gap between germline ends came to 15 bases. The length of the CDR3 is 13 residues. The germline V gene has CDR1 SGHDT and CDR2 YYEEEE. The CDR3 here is CASRPSGDLEAFF. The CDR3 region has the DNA TGTGCCAGCAGGCCCTCGGGGGACCTTGAAGCTTTCTTT.

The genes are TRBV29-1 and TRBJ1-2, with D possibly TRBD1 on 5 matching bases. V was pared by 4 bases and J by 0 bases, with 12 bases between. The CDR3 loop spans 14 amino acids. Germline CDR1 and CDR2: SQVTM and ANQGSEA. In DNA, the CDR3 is TGCAGCGTTGGAGGGACCGAGACTAACTATGGCTACACCTTC. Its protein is CSVGGTETNYGYTF.

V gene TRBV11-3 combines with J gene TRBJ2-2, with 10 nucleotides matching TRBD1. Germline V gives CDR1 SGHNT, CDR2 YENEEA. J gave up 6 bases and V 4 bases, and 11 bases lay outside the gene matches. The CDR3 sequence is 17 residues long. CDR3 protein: CASSSDRGRVGAGELFF. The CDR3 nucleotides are TGTGCCAGCAGCTCCGACAGGGGGCGAGTAGGGGCCGGGGAGCTGTTTTTT.

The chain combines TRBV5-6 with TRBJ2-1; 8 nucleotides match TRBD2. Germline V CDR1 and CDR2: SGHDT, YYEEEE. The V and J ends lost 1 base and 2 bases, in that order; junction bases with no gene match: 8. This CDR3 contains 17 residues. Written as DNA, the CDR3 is TGTGCCAGCAGCTTGACTAGCGGCTTACGCGCCTACAATGAGCAGTTCTTC. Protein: CASSLTSGLRAYNEQFF.

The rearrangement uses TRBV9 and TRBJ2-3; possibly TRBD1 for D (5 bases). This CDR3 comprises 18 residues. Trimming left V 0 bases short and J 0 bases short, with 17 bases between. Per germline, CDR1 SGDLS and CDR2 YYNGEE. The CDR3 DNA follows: TGTGCCAGCAGCGTAGGTGGGGAATGGGGCCTAAGCACAGATACGCAGTATTTT. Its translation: CASSVGGEWGLSTDTQYF.

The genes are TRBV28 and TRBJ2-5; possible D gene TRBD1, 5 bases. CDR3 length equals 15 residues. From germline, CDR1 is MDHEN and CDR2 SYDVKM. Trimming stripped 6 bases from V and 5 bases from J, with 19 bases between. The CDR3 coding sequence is TGTGCCAGCAGCCCAGCCAGTCAGGGTAGGGAGACCCAGTACTTC. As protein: CASSPASQGRETQYF.

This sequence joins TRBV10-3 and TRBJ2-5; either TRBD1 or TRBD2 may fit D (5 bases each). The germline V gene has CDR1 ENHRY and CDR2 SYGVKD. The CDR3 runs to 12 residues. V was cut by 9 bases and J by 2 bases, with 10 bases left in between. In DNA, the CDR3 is TGTGCCATGGGACCGGGACAAGAGACCCAGTACTTC. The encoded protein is CAMGPGQETQYF.

CDR3 amino acids: CASSLTTGGNTIYF. CDR3 coding DNA: TGTGCCAGCAGCTTAACGACGGGGGGAAACACCATATATTTT. The rearrangement links TRBV11-2 to TRBJ1-3, with D unresolved. V lost 2 bases to trimming and J lost 4 bases, with 9 bases between them. Per the germline V gene, CDR1 is SGHAT and CDR2 is FQNNGV. The CDR3 is 14 amino acids.

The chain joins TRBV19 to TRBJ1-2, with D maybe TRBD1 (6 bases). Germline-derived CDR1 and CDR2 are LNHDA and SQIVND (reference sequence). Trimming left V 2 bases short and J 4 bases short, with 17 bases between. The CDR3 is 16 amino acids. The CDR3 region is CASSITSTGGPYGYTF. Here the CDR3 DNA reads TGTGCCAGTAGTATAACTTCTACCGGGGGCCCCTATGGCTACACCTTC.

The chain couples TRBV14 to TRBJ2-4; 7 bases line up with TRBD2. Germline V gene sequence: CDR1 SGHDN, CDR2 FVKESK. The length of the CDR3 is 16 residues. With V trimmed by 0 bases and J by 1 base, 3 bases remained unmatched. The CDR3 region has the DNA TGTGCCAGCAGCCAAGAGGTCGGGGGGGCCAAAAACATTCAGTACTTC. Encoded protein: CASSQEVGGAKNIQYF. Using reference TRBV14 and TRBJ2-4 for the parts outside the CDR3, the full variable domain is EAGVTQFPSHSVIEKGQTVTLRCDPISGHDNLYWYRRVMGKEIKFLLHFVKESKQDESGMPNNRFLAERTGGTYSTLKVQPAELEDSGVYFCASSQEVGGAKNIQYFGAGTRLSVL.

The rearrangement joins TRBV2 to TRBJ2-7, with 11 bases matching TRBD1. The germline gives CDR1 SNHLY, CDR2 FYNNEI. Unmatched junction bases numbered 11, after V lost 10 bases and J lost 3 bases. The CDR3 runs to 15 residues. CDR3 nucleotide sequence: TGTGCCACGAGGGAGGGACAGGGGGAGGACTACGAGCAGTACTTC. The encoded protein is CATREGQGEDYEQYF.

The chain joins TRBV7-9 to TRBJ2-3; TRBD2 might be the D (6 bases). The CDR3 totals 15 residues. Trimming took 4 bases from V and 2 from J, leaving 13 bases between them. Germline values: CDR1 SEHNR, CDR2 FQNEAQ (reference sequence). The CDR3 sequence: CASSSILAHTDTQYF. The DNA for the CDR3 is TGTGCCAGCAGCTCCATACTAGCACACACAGATACGCAGTATTTT.

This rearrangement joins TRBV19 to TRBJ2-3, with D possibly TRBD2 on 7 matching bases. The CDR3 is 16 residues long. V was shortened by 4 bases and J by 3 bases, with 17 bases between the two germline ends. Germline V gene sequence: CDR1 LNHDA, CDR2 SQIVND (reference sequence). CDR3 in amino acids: CASSTRGGARTDTQYF. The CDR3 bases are TGTGCCAGTAGTACTAGGGGGGGGGCAAGAACAGATACGCAGTATTTT. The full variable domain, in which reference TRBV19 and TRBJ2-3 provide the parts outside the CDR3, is DGGITQSPKYLFRKEGQNVTLSCEQNLNHDAMYWYRQDPGQGLRLIYYSQIVNDFQKGDIAEGYSVSREKKESFPLTVTSAQKNPTAFYLCASSTRGGARTDTQYFGPGTRLTVL.

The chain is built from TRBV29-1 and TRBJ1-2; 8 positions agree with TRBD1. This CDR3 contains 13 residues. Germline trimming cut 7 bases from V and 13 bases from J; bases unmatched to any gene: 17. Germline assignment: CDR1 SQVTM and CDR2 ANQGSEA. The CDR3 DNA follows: TGCAGCGATAGCAGGGGGCGCAGCTCGCTCCTCACCTTC. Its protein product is CSDSRGRSSLLTF.

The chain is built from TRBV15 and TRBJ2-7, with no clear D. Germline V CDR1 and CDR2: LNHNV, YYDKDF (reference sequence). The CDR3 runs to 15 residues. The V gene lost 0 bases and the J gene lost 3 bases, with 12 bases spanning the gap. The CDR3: CATSREIHRNYEQYF. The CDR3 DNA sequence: TGTGCCACCAGCAGAGAGATACACAGAAACTACGAGCAGTACTTC. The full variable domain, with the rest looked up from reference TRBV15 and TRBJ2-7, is DAMVIQNPRYQVTQFGKPVTLSCSQTLNHNVMYWYQQKSSQAPKLLFHYYDKDFNNEADTPDNFQSRRPNTSFCFLDIRSPGLGDTAMYLCATSREIHRNYEQYFGPGTRLTVT.

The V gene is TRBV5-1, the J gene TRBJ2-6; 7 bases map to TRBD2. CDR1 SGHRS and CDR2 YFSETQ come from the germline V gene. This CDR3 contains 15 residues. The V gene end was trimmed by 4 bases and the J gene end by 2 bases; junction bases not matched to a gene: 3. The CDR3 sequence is CASSLAGAGANVLTF. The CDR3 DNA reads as TGCGCCAGCAGCCTGGCGGGGGCTGGGGCCAACGTCCTGACTTTC.

The CDR3 coding sequence is TGCGCCAGCAGCTTCCTAGCGGGGACTAACACCGGGGAGCTGTTTTTT. Translated: CASSFLAGTNTGELFF. The rearrangement joins TRBV5-1 to TRBJ2-2, with 9 bases matching TRBD2. CDR1 is SGHRS, CDR2 YFSETQ, per germline. Unmatched junction bases numbered 4, after V lost 2 bases and J lost 2 bases. This CDR3 spans 16 amino acids. The full variable domain, its missing parts supplied by reference TRBV5-1 and TRBJ2-2, is KAGVTQTPRYLIKTRGQQVTLSCSPISGHRSVSWYQQTPGQGLQFLFEYFSETQRNKGNFPGRFSGRQFSNSRSEMNVSTLELGDSALYLCASSFLAGTNTGELFFGEGSRLTVL.

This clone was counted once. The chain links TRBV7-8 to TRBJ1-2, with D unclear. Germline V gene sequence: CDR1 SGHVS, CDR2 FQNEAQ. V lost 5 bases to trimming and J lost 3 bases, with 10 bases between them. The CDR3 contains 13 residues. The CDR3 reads CASSRKADYGYTF. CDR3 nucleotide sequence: TGTGCCAGCAGCCGGAAGGCGGACTATGGCTACACCTTC.

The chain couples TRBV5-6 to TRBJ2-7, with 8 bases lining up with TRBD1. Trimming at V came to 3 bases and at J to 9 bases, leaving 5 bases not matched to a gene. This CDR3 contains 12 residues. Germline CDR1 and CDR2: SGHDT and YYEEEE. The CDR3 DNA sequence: TGTGCCAGCAGCTCTGGGACAGGAGCGCAGTACTTC. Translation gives CASSSGTGAQYF.

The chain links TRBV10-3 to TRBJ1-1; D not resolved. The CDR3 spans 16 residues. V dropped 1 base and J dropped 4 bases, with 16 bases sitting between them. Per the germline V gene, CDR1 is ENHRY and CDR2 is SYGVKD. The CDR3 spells CAISEWGSGRLTEAFF. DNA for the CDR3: TGTGCCATCAGTGAGTGGGGTTCGGGTCGGCTCACTGAAGCTTTCTTT.